Described below is a single T cell receptor (beta chain) sequence and its context. Its specificity is not known. Per the germline V gene, CDR1 is SEHNR and CDR2 is FQNEAQ (reference sequence). The CDR3 is made up of 16 amino acids. The repertoire was sequenced with immunoSEQ multiplex PCR; TCRdb's copy has only in-frame clones and lacks some. The sample comprises 35,000 to 40,000 clones, around 89% of which are singletons, and over 40% rests with the top ten. This sample was included in a study of OX40 agonist ivuxolimab in advanced cancers. About the study: Averaging roughly 60 years in age, with a range of roughly 23 to 80, the cohort was approximately 87% male.

Overall study results and limits: The authors also found low normalized T-cell clonal expansion in some nonresponders. Both CD4+ and CD8+ T cell populations in blood had undergone clonal expansion by week 6 at 0.1 to 3.0 mg/kg.

V is TRBV7-9 and J is TRBJ2-5; 8 bases are a match to TRBD1. The J call is in doubt because the DNA end fits TRBJ2-7 better. The clonotype originates from an adult with an advanced solid tumor such as melanoma, head and neck, liver or kidney cancer. The sequences come from CD4+ or CD8+ T cells sorted from blood, collected in a trial of the OX40 agonist ivuxolimab. The CDR3 DNA is TGTGCCAGCAGCTCCACCGACAGGGGACATACCTACGAGCAGTACTTC. Protein product: CASSSTDRGHTYEQYF.